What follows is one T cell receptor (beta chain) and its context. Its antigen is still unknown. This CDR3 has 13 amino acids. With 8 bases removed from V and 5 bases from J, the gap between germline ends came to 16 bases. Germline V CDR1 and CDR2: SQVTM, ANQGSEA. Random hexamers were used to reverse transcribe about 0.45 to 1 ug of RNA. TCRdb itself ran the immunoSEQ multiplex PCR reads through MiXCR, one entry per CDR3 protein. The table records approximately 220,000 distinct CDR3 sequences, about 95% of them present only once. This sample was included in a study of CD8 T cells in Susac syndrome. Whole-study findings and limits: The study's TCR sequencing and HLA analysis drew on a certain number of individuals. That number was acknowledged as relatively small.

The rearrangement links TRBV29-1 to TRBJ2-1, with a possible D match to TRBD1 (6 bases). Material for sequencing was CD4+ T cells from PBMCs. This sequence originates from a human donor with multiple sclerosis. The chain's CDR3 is CSSTGPNDNEQFF. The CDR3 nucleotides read TGCAGCTCAACAGGGCCAAATGACAATGAGCAGTTCTTC.